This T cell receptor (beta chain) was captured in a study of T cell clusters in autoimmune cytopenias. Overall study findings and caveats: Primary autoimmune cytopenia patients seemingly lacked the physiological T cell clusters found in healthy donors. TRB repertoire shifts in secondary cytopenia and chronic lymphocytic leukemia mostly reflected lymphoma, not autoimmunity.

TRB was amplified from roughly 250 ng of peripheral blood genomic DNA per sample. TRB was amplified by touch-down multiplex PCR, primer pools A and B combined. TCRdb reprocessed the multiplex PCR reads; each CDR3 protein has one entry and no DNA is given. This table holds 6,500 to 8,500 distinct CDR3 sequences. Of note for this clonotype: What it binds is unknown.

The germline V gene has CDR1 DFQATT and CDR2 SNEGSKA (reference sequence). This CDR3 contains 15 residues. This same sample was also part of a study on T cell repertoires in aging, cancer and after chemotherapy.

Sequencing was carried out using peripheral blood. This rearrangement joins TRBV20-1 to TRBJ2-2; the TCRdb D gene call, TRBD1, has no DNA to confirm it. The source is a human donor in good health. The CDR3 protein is CSATNGGGNTGELFF.